A selection of T cell receptor beta chains follows, all from one sample in a study of T cell responses to AZD1222 COVID-19 vaccine. The data were produced by immunoSEQ multiplex PCR, yet TCRdb's version contains in-frame clones alone and is incomplete. The data hold approximately 100,000 clones, with about 88% observed a single time. Sequenced here: peripheral blood, sampled on day 0 of AZD1222 vaccination. All receptors come from an adult in good health. CDR3s include the opening cysteine and the closing phenylalanine or tryptophan. D genes are given only for firm matches. Size is stated for part of the rows, as once, few or many counts, or as a class when the clone is expanded.

>TRBV9|NA|TRBD2|TRBJ2-2
TGTGCCAGCAGTTTTAGACTCGCGGGGGGGCGGAACACCGGGGAGCTGTTTTTT
CASSFRLAGGRNTGELFF
>TRBV18|NA|NA|TRBJ1-5
TGTGCCAGCTCACCCCAAGGGCCCGAACTTAATCAGCCCCAGCATTTT
CASSPQGPELNQPQHF
>TRBV3-1/TRBV3-2|NA|NA|TRBJ2-5
TGTGCCAGCAGCCGAATAAGCCGGCGGGCCCAGTACTTC
CASSRISRRAQYF
>TRBV10-3|NA|TRBD1|TRBJ1-2
TGTGCCATCAGTCGACAGGGGTATAACTATGGCTACACCTTC
CAISRQGYNYGYTF
>TRBV12-3/TRBV12-4|NA|NA|TRBJ1-2
TGTGCCAGCAGCGAGAAAGGGTGGGGCGGCTACACCTTC
CASSEKGWGGYTF
>TRBV10-3|NA|NA|TRBJ2-3
TGTGCCATCAGCTCCAGGGTGGAGAGCACAGATACGCAGTATTTT
CAISSRVESTDTQYF
>TRBV5-1|NA|NA|TRBJ1-2
TGCGCCAGCAGCGATTCATCCGGGGCCGCAGGCAACACCTTC
CASSDSSGAAGNTF
>TRBV24-1|NA|NA|TRBJ2-5
TGTGCCACCCGGTACGGAGAGACCCAGTACTTC
CATRYGETQYF
>TRBV5-1|NA|NA|TRBJ1-1
TGCGCCAGCCGAGGATTGAGTATGAACACTGAAGCTTTCTTT
CASRGLSMNTEAFF
>TRBV2|NA|NA|TRBJ1-1
TGTGCCAGCCGGGAAGCAGGGTTGGCGGCTTTCTTT
CASREAGLAAFF
>TRBV3-1/TRBV3-2|few|TRBD2|TRBJ2-2
TGTGCCAGCAGCACCCGACTAGCGGCCGGGGGCGGGGAGCTGTTTTTT
CASSTRLAAGGGELFF
>TRBV10-3|NA|NA|TRBJ2-5
TGTGCCATCAGTGAGACCCACGTTCAAGAGACCCAGTACTTC
CAISETHVQETQYF
>TRBV28|NA|NA|TRBJ1-1
TGTGCCAGCAGTGTACAGGGTTACACTGAAGCTTTCTTT
CASSVQGYTEAFF
>TRBV19|NA|NA|TRBJ1-4
TGTGCCAGTAGTGGGAGGAGGGGCGAAAAACTGTTTTTT
CASSGRRGEKLFF
>TRBV9|NA|TRBD1|TRBJ1-5
TGTGCCAGCAGCGGTGGGACAGGGGATAGCAATCAGCCCCAGCATTTT
CASSGGTGDSNQPQHF
>TRBV18|NA|NA|TRBJ2-1
TGTGCCAGCTCACCACAAAGGACTCAACTCCACAATGAGCAGTTCTTC
CASSPQRTQLHNEQFF
>TRBV27|NA|NA|TRBJ1-2
TGTGCCAGCAGTTTATGGCCAATTCGGGGCTACACCTTC
CASSLWPIRGYTF
>TRBV7-9|NA|NA|TRBJ1-1
TGTGCCAGCAGCTTTCACGGCAGGGGCGGCACTGAAGCTTTCTTT
CASSFHGRGGTEAFF
>TRBV4-1|NA|TRBD1|TRBJ1-5
TGCGCCAGCAGCCAAAATACGGACAGGGGCAATCAGCCCCAGCATTTT
CASSQNTDRGNQPQHF
>TRBV5-8|NA|NA|TRBJ1-2
TGTGCCAGCAGCTTGGTTCCCAGGGAAGGCTACACCTTC
CASSLVPREGYTF
>TRBV6-2/TRBV6-3|NA|NA|TRBJ1-6
TGTGCCAGCAGTTACGAGGGGGGCTACAATTCACCCCTCCACTTT
CASSYEGGYNSPLHF
>TRBV6-5|NA|NA|TRBJ2-7
TGTGCCAGCAGTTACGCGGACCTGTCCTACGAGCAGTACTTC
CASSYADLSYEQYF
>TRBV18|NA|NA|TRBJ1-1
TGTGCCAGCTCACGGGTGGAAGGGGTTGGTGAAGCTTTCTTT
CASSRVEGVGEAFF
>TRBV28|NA|NA|TRBJ1-2
TGTGCCAGCAGTTTACCAGACGGGACCTATGGCTACACCTTC
CASSLPDGTYGYTF
>TRBV21-1|NA|NA|TRBJ1-1
TGTGCCAGTCCTAAAGAGGGGGGGAAAACTGAAGCTTTCTTT
CASPKEGGKTEAFF
>TRBV10-3|NA|NA|TRBJ2-1
TGTGCCAGCTTGGCCGACAATGAGCAGTTCTTC
CASLADNEQFF
>TRBV25-1|NA|NA|TRBJ2-5
TGTGCCAGCAGTGAATCCGGGAAAGAGACCCAGTACTTC
CASSESGKETQYF
>TRBV5-1|NA|NA|TRBJ2-2
TGCGCCAGCAGCTGGAAGGTTGACCGGGACGGAGCCCACCCCGGGGAGCTGTTTTTT
CASSWKVDRDGAHPGELFF
>TRBV29-1|NA|NA|TRBJ1-2
TGCAGCGTTGCGGCCAGCTATGGCTACACCTTC
CSVAASYGYTF
>TRBV14|NA|TRBD1|TRBJ2-1
TGTGCCAGCAGCCGATCTTTGGACAGGGAGCAGTTCTTC
CASSRSLDREQFF
>TRBV2|NA|TRBD1|TRBJ2-1
TGTGCCAGCAAAAGAGAGACAGGGGACAATGAGCAGTTCTTC
CASKRETGDNEQFF
>TRBV5-1|NA|NA|TRBJ1-3
TGCGCCAGCAGCTCTGGGGGGGAAGGAAACACCATATATTTT
CASSSGGEGNTIYF
>TRBV28|NA|TRBD1|TRBJ1-5
TGTGCCAGCAGGAGTCTCGACAGGGATCAGCCCCAGCATTTT
CASRSLDRDQPQHF
>TRBV5-1|NA|TRBD2|TRBJ2-3
TGCGCCAGCCGCACCGGGACTAGCATGAGGACAGATACGCAGTATTTT
CASRTGTSMRTDTQYF
>TRBV7-3|NA|NA|TRBJ2-1
TGTGCCAGCAGCCCGGACCGTGATCGGCAGCAGTTCTTC
CASSPDRDRQQFF
>TRBV2|NA|TRBD1|TRBJ1-6
TGTGCCAGCAGTGAAGACGCAGGGGGAAATTCACCCCTCCACTTT
CASSEDAGGNSPLHF
>TRBV5-1|NA|NA|TRBJ2-2
TGCGCCAGCAGCTTTCAAGGAGTTGGCATAGGGGCAACCGGGGAGCTGTTTTTT
CASSFQGVGIGATGELFF
>TRBV28|NA|NA|TRBJ1-2
TGTGCCAGCAGTTTATTGGCAGTAAACTATGGCTACACCTTC
CASSLLAVNYGYTF